Following are 30 T cell receptor beta chains from one sample sequenced in a study of T-cell memory formation after mild COVID-19. TCRdb independently ran MiXCR on the 5' RACE reads; one entry per CDR3 protein. In the table there are some 350,000 distinct CDR3 sequences, 15% of which are singletons. Source material: PBMCs or a T cell subset sorted from them (not recorded which). The receptors come from a man aged 18 to 30 who had mild COVID-19 (a few samples of this study predate the infection). Cell type and time point are not known.

The V and J genes are TRBV5-1 and TRBJ1-1; TRBD1 aligns across 9 bases. CDR3 size: 14 residues. The germline V gene encodes CDR1 SGHRS and CDR2 YFSETQ. J gave up 11 bases and V 2 bases, and 10 bases lay outside the gene matches. CDR3: CASSFGTGYYDAFF. In nucleotides, the CDR3 is TGCGCCAGCAGCTTCGGGACAGGGTATTATGATGCTTTCTTT.

The chain links TRBV27 to TRBJ1-1; D perhaps matches TRBD1 (5 bases). This CDR3 comprises 13 residues. The ends were cut back, 5 bases at V and 10 bases at J, with 17 bases in the middle. CDR1 is MNHEY, CDR2 SMNVEV, per germline (reference sequence). In DNA form, the CDR3 reads TGTGCCAGCAGTGGAAACCTCGACAGAAGAGCTTTCTTT. Translating it yields CASSGNLDRRAFF.

J is TRBJ2-1 and V is TRBV10-3, with 10 bases identical to TRBD2. The CDR3 length is 14 residues. Germline assignment: CDR1 ENHRY and CDR2 SYGVKD. Germline trimming cut 8 bases from V and 8 bases from J; bases unmatched to any gene: 9. The CDR3 DNA reads TGTGCCATCGCGGCTAGCGGGGGTTTGGATGAGCAGTTCTTC. This encodes CAIAASGGLDEQFF.

This clonotype was seen a handful of times. This chain uses TRBV5-1 with TRBJ1-1; no firm D call. The CDR3 consists of 13 residues. Germline V gene lookup returns CDR1 SGHRS and CDR2 YFSETQ. V lost 1 base, J lost 3 bases, and 7 bases lay in between. CDR3 nucleotide sequence: TGCGCCAGCAGCTTGAGGTCGGACACTGAAGCTTTCTTT. This encodes CASSLRSDTEAFF.

The table lists this clonotype with many counts. The CDR3 DNA follows: TGCGCCAGCAGCCGGACAGGAGGTACCGGGGAGCTGTTTTTT. Protein product: CASSRTGGTGELFF. The chain is built from TRBV4-1 and TRBJ2-2; 7 bases map to TRBD1. The germline CDR1 and CDR2 sequences are MGHRA and YSYEKL. The length of the CDR3 is 14 residues. V dropped 4 bases and J dropped 5; count of bases not matched to a gene: 4.

V usage is TRBV5-1 and J usage is TRBJ1-1; D not resolved. V shed 0 bases and J shed 5 bases, with 8 bases lying between them. The CDR3 is made up of 13 amino acids. CDR1 is SGHRS, CDR2 YFSETQ, per germline. The CDR3 loop reads CASSLELRTEAFF. The CDR3, as DNA: TGCGCCAGCAGCTTGGAGTTAAGGACTGAAGCTTTCTTT.

Written as DNA, the CDR3 is TGTGCCAGCACTCCGACCGCACATAATTCACCCCTCCACTTT. Translated: CASTPTAHNSPLHF. This sequence joins TRBV12-3 or TRBV12-4 and TRBJ1-6, with no clear D. The CDR3 has 14 amino acids. Trimming removed 7 bases at V and 5 bases at J, with 12 bases between.

A word on this clonotype: A much larger clone sits a single nucleotide away, making a read error possible. J is TRBJ2-1 and V is TRBV4-3, with D unclear. CDR1 and CDR2 (germline): LGHNA, YSLEER. This CDR3 is 14 amino acids long. CDR3 bases: TGCGCCAGCGGCCAAGATAACAAATACAATGAGCAGTTCTTC. The encoded protein is CASGQDNKYNEQFF.

Only a few counts were recorded for this clonotype. The chain combines TRBV7-9 with TRBJ2-7, with D uncertain. Germline V gene lookup returns CDR1 SEHNR and CDR2 FQNEAQ (reference sequence). Trimming removed 3 bases from V and 0 bases from J, with 6 bases in between. The CDR3 loop spans 13 amino acids. The DNA of the CDR3 is TGTGCCAGCAGCTTCCAAGGCTCCTACGAGCAGTACTTC. Residues: CASSFQGSYEQYF.

This clonotype showed up just a few times. This sequence joins TRBV20-1 and TRBJ1-1; D gene ambiguous. Per the germline V gene, CDR1 is DFQATT and CDR2 is SNEGSKA (reference sequence). There are 15 residues in the CDR3. V was pared by 0 bases and J by 1 base, with 12 bases between. In DNA, the CDR3 is TGCAGTGCTAGAGATCGTCTGGCGGGGAACACTGAAGCTTTCTTT. This codes for CSARDRLAGNTEAFF.

The V call is TRBV18, the J call TRBJ1-2; 12 bases are shared with TRBD1. Germline CDR1 reads KGHSH; CDR2 reads LQKENI. The trim removed 4 bases at V and 12 bases at J, leaving 12 bases unmatched. This CDR3 contains 15 residues. The CDR3 DNA follows: TGTGCCAGCTCACTTCTCCGGGACAGGGGGCAGCTAGACACCTTC. Its translation is CASSLLRDRGQLDTF.

The rearrangement links TRBV24-1 to TRBJ2-1, with TRBD2 matching over 10 bases. Trimming cost V 8 bases and J 8 bases; bases outside gene matches: 5. The CDR3 totals 13 residues. Germline assignment: CDR1 KGHDR and CDR2 SFDVKD. CDR3 coding DNA: TGTGCCACCATGGGGACTAGCGCCCATGAGCAGTTCTTC. This sequence encodes CATMGTSAHEQFF.

In this sample, this clonotype turned up a few times. V usage is TRBV28 and J usage is TRBJ1-1, with 8 bases fitting TRBD1. Germline V gene sequence: CDR1 MDHEN, CDR2 SYDVKM. J lost 4 bases, V lost 4 bases, and 8 bases had no gene match. The CDR3 has 15 amino acids. The CDR3: CASSSMTGVATEAFF. DNA of the CDR3: TGTGCCAGCAGTTCTATGACAGGGGTGGCCACTGAAGCTTTCTTT.

In its sample, this clonotype was seen a few times. The chain has TRBV20-1 and TRBJ1-1; D is undetermined. The V end was cut by 2 bases, the J end by 1 base, with 2 bases between. This CDR3 is 11 amino acids long. The germline CDR1 and CDR2 sequences are DFQATT and SNEGSKA (reference sequence). DNA for the CDR3: TGCAGTGCTAGACCGAACACTGAAGCTTTCTTT. Translating it yields CSARPNTEAFF.

Only a few counts were recorded for this clonotype. The chain is built from TRBV20-1 and TRBJ1-2; 8 nucleotides line up with TRBD1. V lost 5 bases to trimming and J lost 8 bases; unmatched junction nucleotides: 13. The CDR3 sequence is 14 residues long. Germline values: CDR1 DFQATT, CDR2 SNEGSKA (reference sequence). CDR3 in DNA: TGCAGTGCTCAACCCTTAGACAGGGGAAGGGGCTACACCTTC. This codes for CSAQPLDRGRGYTF.

The chain carries TRBV14 and TRBJ2-6; D uncertain. The germline V gene encodes CDR1 SGHDN and CDR2 FVKESK. This CDR3 is built from 15 residues. Trimming took off 0 bases at V and 2 bases at J, with 5 bases between the two ends. The CDR3 reads CASSQDRAGANVLTF. CDR3 DNA: TGTGCCAGCAGCCAAGATAGGGCTGGGGCCAACGTCCTGACTTTC. Supplemented by reference TRBV14 and TRBJ2-6, the full variable domain reads EAGVTQFPSHSVIEKGQTVTLRCDPISGHDNLYWYRRVMGKEIKFLLHFVKESKQDESGMPNNRFLAERTGGTYSTLKVQPAELEDSGVYFCASSQDRAGANVLTFGAGSRLTVL.

This sequence joins TRBV6-5 and TRBJ2-1; TRBD1 might be the D (6 bases). CDR1 is MNHEY and CDR2 is SVGAGI in the germline V gene. The CDR3 consists of 13 residues. V lost 7 bases, J lost 10 bases, and 17 bases lay in between. CDR3 in DNA: TGTGCCAGCACCGAGATCACAGGGCGCGAGCAGTTCTTC. Encoded protein: CASTEITGREQFF.

This clonotype was counted between two and nine times. This chain links TRBV29-1 with TRBJ1-1, with TRBD1 as a possible D gene (6 bases). Germline V gene lookup returns CDR1 SQVTM and CDR2 ANQGSEA. Trimming removed 5 bases at V and 3 bases at J, with 16 bases between. The CDR3 length is 14 residues. The CDR3: CSVPGGGQDTEAFF. The CDR3 DNA is TGCAGCGTTCCTGGGGGGGGGCAGGACACTGAAGCTTTCTTT.

Ten or more counts support this clonotype. The chain employs TRBV4-1 and TRBJ2-1; the match to TRBD2 covers 7 bases. In germline, CDR1 is MGHRA, CDR2 YSYEKL. With V trimmed by 4 bases and J by 1 base, 4 bases remained unmatched. The CDR3 has 15 amino acids. This CDR3 reads CASSLPGGSYNEQFF. The CDR3 nucleotides read TGCGCCAGCAGCCTCCCGGGGGGTTCCTACAATGAGCAGTTCTTC.

This chain connects TRBV5-1 to TRBJ2-7; a possible D gene is TRBD1 (6 bases). The CDR3 length is 13 residues. Germline V gives CDR1 SGHRS, CDR2 YFSETQ. The V end lost 3 bases, the J end lost 4 bases, and 11 bases lay between the germline ends. The CDR3 here is CASSSTGLYEQYF. CDR3 DNA: TGCGCCAGCAGCTCCACAGGGCTATACGAGCAGTACTTC.

V usage is TRBV7-9 and J usage is TRBJ2-3, with a possible D match to TRBD2 (6 bases). CDR1 and CDR2 (germline): SEHNR, FQNEAQ (reference sequence). This CDR3 region has 15 residues. Trimming removed 4 bases at V and 4 bases at J, with 15 bases between. Here the CDR3 reads CASSSYEEGSDTQYF. The CDR3 DNA reads TGTGCCAGCAGCTCCTACGAGGAGGGGTCAGATACGCAGTATTTT.

The rearrangement uses TRBV24-1 and TRBJ1-1; weak D call: TRBD1 (5 bases). Germline loops: CDR1 KGHDR, CDR2 SFDVKD. Trimming removed 10 bases from V and 1 base from J, with 18 bases in between. The CDR3 is made up of 15 amino acids. CDR3 coding DNA: TGTGCCACGTGTGGGGGGTCGAGGGAGAACACTGAAGCTTTCTTT. It yields the protein CATCGGSRENTEAFF.

A few counts support this clonotype. The chain has TRBV19 and TRBJ2-7; maybe TRBD2 (5 bases). CDR1 is LNHDA and CDR2 is SQIVND in the germline V gene (reference sequence). The CDR3 has 13 residues. Trimming removed 4 bases at V and 3 bases at J, with 10 bases between. The chain's CDR3 is CASSTDGGYEQYF. The CDR3 DNA reads TGTGCCAGTAGTACGGACGGAGGCTACGAGCAGTACTTC.

In this sample, this clonotype turned up once. The chain couples TRBV3-1 to TRBJ2-7, with 7 nucleotides matching TRBD2. V gave up 1 base and J gave up 2 bases; unmatched junction bases: 11. Per germline, CDR1 LGHDT and CDR2 YNNKEL (reference sequence). There are 17 residues in the CDR3. CDR3 loop: CASSQAWGGGMTYEQYF. CDR3 bases: TGTGCCAGCAGCCAAGCGTGGGGGGGAGGGATGACCTACGAGCAGTACTTC.

This chain links TRBV5-1 with TRBJ2-5; 13 bases are shared with TRBD2. The germline gives CDR1 SGHRS, CDR2 YFSETQ. The length of the CDR3 is 15 residues. Losses at the gene ends were 4 bases for V and 5 bases for J; bases not matched to a gene: 5. The CDR3 sequence: CASSTSGGARETQYF. The DNA for the CDR3 is TGCGCCAGCAGCACTAGCGGGGGGGCCCGGGAGACCCAGTACTTC.

This clonotype was seen more than once but under ten times. The chain joins TRBV5-1 to TRBJ2-1; no clear D. The CDR3 consists of 15 residues. Germline V gene sequence: CDR1 SGHRS, CDR2 YFSETQ. V shed 4 bases and J shed 0 bases, with 11 bases lying between them. The CDR3 sequence is CASSPEPSSYNEQFF. As DNA, the CDR3 is TGCGCCAGCAGCCCAGAACCTAGCTCCTACAATGAGCAGTTCTTC.

Only a few counts were recorded for this clonotype. V usage is TRBV10-3 and J usage is TRBJ2-3; D might be TRBD1 or TRBD2, each matching 5 bases. The CDR3 runs 16 residues. CDR1 is ENHRY, CDR2 SYGVKD, per germline. V was pared by 6 bases and J by 2 bases, with 18 bases between. CDR3 nucleotides: TGTGCCATCAGCCCGATTCCAGTGGGGACCACAGATACGCAGTATTTT. Encoded protein: CAISPIPVGTTDTQYF.

This clonotype appeared a few times. V gene TRBV6-5 combines with J gene TRBJ2-2, with D unresolved. The CDR3 length is 13 residues. Germline V gives CDR1 MNHEY, CDR2 SVGAGI. Trimming left V 6 bases short and J 7 bases short, with 12 bases between. CDR3 loop: CASSTPFGGELFF. DNA of the CDR3: TGTGCCAGCAGCACCCCCTTCGGCGGGGAGCTGTTTTTT.

This clonotype was picked up a small number of times. This chain uses TRBV7-9 with TRBJ2-5; perhaps TRBD2 as D (5 bases). The CDR3 consists of 13 residues. From germline, CDR1 is SEHNR and CDR2 FQNEAQ (reference sequence). V lost 1 base, J lost 5 bases, and 8 bases lay in between. Here the CDR3 DNA reads TGTGCCAGCAGCTTAGTACAGCGGGAGACCCAGTACTTC. Its translation: CASSLVQRETQYF.

The V call is TRBV19, the J call TRBJ2-3, with a possible D match to TRBD2 (6 bases). Trimming removed 7 bases at V and 0 bases at J, with 11 bases between. The germline V gene encodes CDR1 LNHDA and CDR2 SQIVND (reference sequence). This CDR3 region has 14 residues. CDR3 region: CASTPRGSTDTQYF. In nucleotides, the CDR3 is TGTGCCAGTACCCCCCGGGGGAGCACAGATACGCAGTATTTT.